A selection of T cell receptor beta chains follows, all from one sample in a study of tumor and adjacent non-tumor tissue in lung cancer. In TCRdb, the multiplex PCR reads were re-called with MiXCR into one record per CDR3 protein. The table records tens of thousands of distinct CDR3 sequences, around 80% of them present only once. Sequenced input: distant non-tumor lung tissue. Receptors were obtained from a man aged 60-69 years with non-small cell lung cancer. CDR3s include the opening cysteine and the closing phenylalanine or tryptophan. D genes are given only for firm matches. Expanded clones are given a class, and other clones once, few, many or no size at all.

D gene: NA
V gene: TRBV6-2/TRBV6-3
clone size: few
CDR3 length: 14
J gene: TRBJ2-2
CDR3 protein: CASTFGEHIGELFF
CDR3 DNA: TGTGCCAGCACGTTTGGGGAACATATCGGGGAGCTGTTTTTT

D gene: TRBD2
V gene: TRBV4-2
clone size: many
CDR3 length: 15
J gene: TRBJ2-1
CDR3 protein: CASSPLSSGGNEQFF
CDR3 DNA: TGTGCCAGCAGCCCCTTAAGTAGCGGGGGGAATGAGCAGTTCTTC

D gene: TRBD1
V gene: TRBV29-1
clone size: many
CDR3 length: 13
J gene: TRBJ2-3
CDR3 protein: CSVSGTATDTQYF
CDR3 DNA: TGCAGCGTCTCAGGGACAGCCACAGATACGCAGTATTTT

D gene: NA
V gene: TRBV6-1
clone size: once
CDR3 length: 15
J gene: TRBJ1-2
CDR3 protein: CASSEWRGASYGYTF
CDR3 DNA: TGTGCCAGCAGTGAATGGAGGGGGGCCTCTTATGGCTACACCTTC

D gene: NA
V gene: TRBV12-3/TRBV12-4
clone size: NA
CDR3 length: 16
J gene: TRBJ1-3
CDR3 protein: CAGRLDPWGSGNTIYF
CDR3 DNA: TGTGCCGGCAGATTAGACCCCTGGGGCTCTGGAAACACCATATATTTT

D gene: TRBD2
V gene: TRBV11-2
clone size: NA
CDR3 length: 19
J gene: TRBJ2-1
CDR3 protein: CASSSPRLAGESRHNEQFF
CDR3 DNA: TGTGCCAGCAGTTCACCACGACTAGCGGGAGAGTCGCGTCATAATGAGCAGTTCTTC

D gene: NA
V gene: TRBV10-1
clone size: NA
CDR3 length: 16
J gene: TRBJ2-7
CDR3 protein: CASSKGGHPAKSEQYF
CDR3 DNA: TGCGCCAGCAGTAAGGGGGGCCACCCGGCTAAGTCCGAGCAGTATTTC

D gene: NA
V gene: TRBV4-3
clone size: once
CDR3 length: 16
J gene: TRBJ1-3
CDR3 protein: CASGDRTRGSGNTIYF
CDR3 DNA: TGCGCCAGCGGCGACCGGACGCGTGGCTCCGGAAACACCATATATTTT

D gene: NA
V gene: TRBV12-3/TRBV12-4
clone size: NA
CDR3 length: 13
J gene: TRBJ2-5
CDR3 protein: CASSLQGRETQYF
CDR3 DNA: TGTGCCAGCAGTCTCCAGGGGAGGGAGACCCAGTACTTC

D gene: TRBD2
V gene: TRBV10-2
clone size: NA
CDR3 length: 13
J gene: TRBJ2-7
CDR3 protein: CANTSGSSYEQYF
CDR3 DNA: TGCGCCAACACTAGCGGTAGCTCCTACGAGCAGTACTTC

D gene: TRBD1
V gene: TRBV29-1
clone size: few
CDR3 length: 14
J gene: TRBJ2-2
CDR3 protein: CSAQDRRRTGELFF
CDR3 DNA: TGCAGCGCCCAGGACAGGCGGAGAACCGGGGAGCTATTTTTT

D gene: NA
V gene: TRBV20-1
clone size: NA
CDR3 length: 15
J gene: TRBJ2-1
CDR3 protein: CSARDWPSSYNEQFF
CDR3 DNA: TGCAGTGCTAGAGACTGGCCTAGCAGCTACAATGAGCAGTTCTTC

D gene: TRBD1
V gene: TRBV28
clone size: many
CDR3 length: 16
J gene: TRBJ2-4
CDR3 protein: CASSSGGGVAKNIQYF
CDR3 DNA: TGTGCCAGCAGCTCAGGGGGCGGCGTGGCCAAAAACATTCAGTACTTC

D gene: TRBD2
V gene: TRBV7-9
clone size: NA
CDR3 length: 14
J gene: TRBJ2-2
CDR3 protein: CATRTSGRTGEPFF
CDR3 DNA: TGTGCCACACGGACTAGCGGTAGGACCGGGGAGCCGTTTTTT

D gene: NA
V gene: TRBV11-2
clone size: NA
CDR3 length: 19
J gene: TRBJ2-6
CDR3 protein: CASSLVQKDMPSGANVLTF
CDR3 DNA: TGTGCCAGCAGCTTAGTTCAGAAGGACATGCCCTCTGGGGCCAACGTCCTGACTTTC

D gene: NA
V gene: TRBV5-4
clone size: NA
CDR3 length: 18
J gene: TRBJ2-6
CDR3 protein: CASSHGAGPPSGANVLTF
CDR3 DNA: TGTGCCAGCAGTCATGGTGCAGGGCCTCCCTCTGGGGCCAACGTCCTGACTTTC

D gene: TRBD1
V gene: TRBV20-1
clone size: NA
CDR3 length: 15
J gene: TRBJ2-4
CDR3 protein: CSAPDRAFAENIQDF
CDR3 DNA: TGCAGTGCTCCTGACAGGGCGTTTGCCGAAAACATTCAGGACTTC

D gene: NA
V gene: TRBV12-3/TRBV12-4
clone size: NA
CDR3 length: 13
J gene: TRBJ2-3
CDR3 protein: CASTSLSTDTQYF
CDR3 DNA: TGTGCAAGCACCTCCCTTAGCACAGATACGCAGTATTTT

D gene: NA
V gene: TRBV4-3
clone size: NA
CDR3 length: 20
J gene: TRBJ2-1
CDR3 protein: CASSPEGASDGVNSYNEHIF
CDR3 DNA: TGCGCCAGCAGCCCGGAGGGGGCCTCCGACGGGGTGAACTCCTACAATGAGCATATCTTC

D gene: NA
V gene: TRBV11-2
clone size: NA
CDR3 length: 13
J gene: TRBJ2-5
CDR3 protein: CASSSTCEETHYF
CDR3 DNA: TGTGCCAGCAGCTCTACATGTGAAGAGACGCACTACTTC

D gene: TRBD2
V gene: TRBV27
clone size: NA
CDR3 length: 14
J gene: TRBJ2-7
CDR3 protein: CASSTLAGSHEQYF
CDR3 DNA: TGTGCCAGCAGTACACTAGCGGGCTCCCACGAGCAGTACTTC

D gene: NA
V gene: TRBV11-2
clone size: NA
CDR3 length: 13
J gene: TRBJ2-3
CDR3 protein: CASSLSHTETQYF
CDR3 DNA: TGTGCTAGCAGCTTAAGCCACACAGAAACACAGTATTTT

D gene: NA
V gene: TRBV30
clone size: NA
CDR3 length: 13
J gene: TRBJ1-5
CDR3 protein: CAWSVRGDQPQHF
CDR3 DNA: TGTGCCTGGAGTGTACGGGGGGATCAGCCCCAGCATTTT

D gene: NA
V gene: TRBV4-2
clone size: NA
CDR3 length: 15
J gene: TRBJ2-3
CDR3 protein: CASGQVELSTDTQYF
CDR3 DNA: TGTGCCAGCGGCCAAGTTGAGCTTAGCACAGATACGCAGTATTTT

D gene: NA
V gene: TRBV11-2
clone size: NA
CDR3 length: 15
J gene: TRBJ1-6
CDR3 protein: CVRSLGGDNNSPLHF
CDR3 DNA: TGTGTCAGAAGCTTAGGAGGGGACAATAATTCGCCCCTCCACTTT

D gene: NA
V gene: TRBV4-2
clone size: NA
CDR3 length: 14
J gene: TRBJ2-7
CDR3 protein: CASSQDPSRYEHYF
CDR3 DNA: TGTGCCAGTAGCCAAGACCCCTCACGTTACGAGCACTACTTC

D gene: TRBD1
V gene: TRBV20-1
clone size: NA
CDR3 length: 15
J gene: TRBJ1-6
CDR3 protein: CSARQRQGVDSPLHF
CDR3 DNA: TGCAGTGCTAGGCAGAGACAGGGGGTGGATTCACCCCTCCACTTT

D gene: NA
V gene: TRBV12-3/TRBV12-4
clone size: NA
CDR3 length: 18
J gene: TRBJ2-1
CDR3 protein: CASSFLRTGQSSYNEQFF
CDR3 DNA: TGTGCCAGTAGTTTTCTTCGGACTGGCCAGAGTTCCTACAATGAGCAGTTCTTC

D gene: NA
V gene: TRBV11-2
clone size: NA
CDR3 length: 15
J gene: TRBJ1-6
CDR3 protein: CASSLETGCFSPFHF
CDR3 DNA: TGTGCCAGCAGCTTAGAAACAGGGTGCTTTTCACCCTTCCATTTT

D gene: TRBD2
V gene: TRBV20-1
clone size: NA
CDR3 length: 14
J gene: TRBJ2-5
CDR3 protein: CSVTTGTSEETQYF
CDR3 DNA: TGCAGTGTTACAACCGGGACTAGCGAAGAGACCCAGTACTTC

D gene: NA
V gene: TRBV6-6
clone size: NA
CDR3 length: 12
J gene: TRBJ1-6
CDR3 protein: CASSFGRAPLHF
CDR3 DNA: TGTGCCAGCAGCTTTGGCAGAGCACCCCTACACTTT

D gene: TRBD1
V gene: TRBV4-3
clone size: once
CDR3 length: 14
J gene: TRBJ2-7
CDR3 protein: CAISQRDRGDEQYF
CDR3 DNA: TGCGCCATCAGTCAACGGGACAGGGGGGACGAACAGTACTTC

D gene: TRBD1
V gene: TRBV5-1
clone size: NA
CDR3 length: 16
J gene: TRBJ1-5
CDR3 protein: CSSTSGTGNGNQPQHF
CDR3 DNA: TGCTCCAGCACCTCCGGGACAGGGAACGGCAATCAGCCCCAGCATTTT

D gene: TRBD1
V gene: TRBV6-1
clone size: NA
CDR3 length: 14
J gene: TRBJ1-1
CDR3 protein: CVSSEDRGNTETFF
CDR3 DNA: TGTGTCAGCAGTGAAGACAGGGGCAACACTGAAACTTTCTTT

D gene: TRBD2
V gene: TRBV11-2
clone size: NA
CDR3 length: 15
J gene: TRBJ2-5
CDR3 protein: CASQKAGGFQVTQYF
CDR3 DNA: TGTGCCAGCCAAAAAGCGGGAGGGTTTCAAGTGACCCAGTACTTC

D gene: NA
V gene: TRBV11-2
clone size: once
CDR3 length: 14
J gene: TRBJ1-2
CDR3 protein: CASSLKGANYGYTF
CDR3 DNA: TGTGCCAGCAGCTTAAAAGGGGCTAACTATGGCTACACCTTC

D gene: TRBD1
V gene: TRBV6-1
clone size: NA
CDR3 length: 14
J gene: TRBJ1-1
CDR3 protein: CASSEDRGDTYAFF
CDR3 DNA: TGTGCCAGTAGTGAAGACAGGGGCGACACTTATGCTTTCTTT

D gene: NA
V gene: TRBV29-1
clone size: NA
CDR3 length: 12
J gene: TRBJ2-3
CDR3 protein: CSVGQGGDKQYF
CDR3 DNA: TGCAGCGTTGGACAGGGAGGCGATAAGCAGTATTTT

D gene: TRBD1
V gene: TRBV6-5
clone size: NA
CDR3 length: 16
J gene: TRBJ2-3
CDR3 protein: CTSSSGQGRGRDTQYF
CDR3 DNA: TGTACCAGTAGTTCTGGACAGGGAAGAGGGAGGGATACGCAGTATTTT

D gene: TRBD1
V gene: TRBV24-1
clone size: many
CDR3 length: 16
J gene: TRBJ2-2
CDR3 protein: CATRAGQGNVIGELFF
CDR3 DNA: TGTGCCACCAGAGCCGGACAGGGGAATGTTATCGGGGAGCTGTTTTTT

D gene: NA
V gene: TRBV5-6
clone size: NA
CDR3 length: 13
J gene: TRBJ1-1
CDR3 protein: CTSSWGTSTEAFF
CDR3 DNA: TGTACGAGCAGCTGGGGGACAAGCACTGAAGCTTTCTTT